This TCR beta chain was profiled in a study of T cells after yellow fever vaccination (dated by TCRdb to about 2019). Regarding the complete study: The SMART-Seq v4 Ultra Low Input RNA kit was used to prepare libraries from fractions with low cell numbers. To follow T-cell clones before and after both primary and booster YFV17D yellow fever vaccination, bulk TCR alpha and beta repertoires underwent longitudinal sequencing. The cohort comprised two healthy male donors, one aged 18 to 29 and one aged 30 to 39 years. Blood was drawn at multiple timepoints before and after primary and secondary immunization, with bulk PBMC replicates and cell subsets isolated.

Synthesis of TCR cDNA relied on 5'RACE template switching, a step that introduced a universal primer site along with unique molecular identifiers. Priming of cDNA synthesis was performed from both the TCR alpha and TCR beta constant segments. Two PCR steps were used to amplify libraries, with sample barcodes and sequencing adapters being added in the second step. Sequencing of libraries was done on Illumina HiSeq 2500 (2x100 bp) or NovaSeq (2x150 bp). In the source study's methods: Reads were demultiplexed and collapsed into UMI consensus sequences with MIGEC, and V(D)J alignment was performed with MiXCR. Vaccine-responding clonotypes were identified with edgeR using replicate PBMC samples, with FDR below 0.01 and a log2 fold change above 5 up to day 15 being required. Each bulk clonotype received a CD4 or CD8 identity based on whether the sequenced CD4 or CD8 repertoire contained that clonotype at higher abundance. Using fastp trimming at Q25 and MiXCR clonotype assembly, TCRdb reanalyzed the public sequencing data and kept in-frame beta chains. Entries are consolidated by CDR3 protein sequence, retaining the most common genes and DNA. TCRdb assigned the V and J calls; the authors' analysis was not used. Counted in this sample were some 390,000 distinct CDR3 sequences; more than 5.5% of them appeared once. The top ten hold about 15% of the sample.

From its cysteine to its phenylalanine, the CDR3 spans 13 amino acids. Of the read, only the CDR3 DNA is kept; its 39 bases are in frame from base 1. The treatment or condition tag for this specimen amounts to: live attenuated yellow fever vaccine strain. At each blood-draw timepoint, two biological replicates of bulk PBMCs were collected. A standard Ficoll-Paque protocol was used to isolate PBMCs from peripheral blood. RNA was extracted with TriZol from bulk PBMCs, CD4 and CD8 fractions, and dextramer-positive and dextramer-negative fractions. Beyond this particular receptor, the publication reports: FACS-sorted repertoires could contain abundant contaminating clonotypes from the bulk population, so computational filtering was required. A small fraction of clonotypes showed up in both the CD4 and CD8 compartments, probably as a result of convergent recombination. Most clones expanded after primary vaccination (approximately 95% of CD4 and around 88% of CD8) were re-detected after the booster, suggesting that broad memory maintenance occurred. Compared with the primary T-cell response, the secondary T-cell response was faster but weaker, reaching its peak on day 5 rather than on day 15. Because the study included only two donors, the extent to which the findings can be generalized is limited.

This clonotype was counted ten times or more. This receptor's antigen is unknown. No much larger clone exists at a distance of one base, and base qualities are not known. The sample was PBMCs, taken 5 days after the yellow fever booster vaccination. The chain links TRBV21-1 with TRBJ2-1; the listed D gene, TRBD2, was not tested against the DNA. TRBV21-1 is a listed pseudogene. The TCR was taken from a man aged 25-45 years who received the YFV17D yellow fever vaccine. The DNA reads as follows: TGTGCCAGCTGGAGCGGGAGAGTTAATGAGCAGTTCTTC. This sequence encodes CASWSGRVNEQFF.